The next 9 T cell receptor beta chains were all read from a single sample in a study of T-cell reconstitution after alpha-beta-depleted transplantation in children. A TCRbeta library incorporating unique molecular identifiers was prepared. TCRdb re-derived calls from the PCR reads in MiXCR, one entry per CDR3 protein. The sample yields about 410,000 distinct CDR3 sequences, roughly 20% seen once. Sequencing was performed on PBMCs from the stem cell graft donor, taken from the stem cell graft. All receptors come from a human donor who donated a stem cell graft to a child with acute myeloid leukemia.

The table lists this clonotype with many counts. The V and J genes are TRBV12-3 or TRBV12-4 and TRBJ2-1; D is possibly TRBD1 (5 bases). V was shortened by 3 bases and J by 10 bases, with 13 bases between the two germline ends. The CDR3 contains 13 residues. The CDR3 loop is CASSFKGAGEQFF. CDR3 coding DNA: TGTGCCAGCAGTTTTAAAGGGGCTGGAGAGCAGTTCTTC.

This clonotype has more than one count but fewer than ten. The rearrangement uses TRBV6-2 or TRBV6-3 and TRBJ2-7; 7 bases agree with TRBD1. V trimming: 6 bases; J trimming: 1 base; junction bases outside the gene matches: 6. This CDR3 is built from 14 residues. From germline, CDR1 is MNHEY and CDR2 SVGEGT. The CDR3 loop is CASRDRTPSYEQYF. The DNA for the CDR3 is TGTGCCAGCAGGGACAGGACACCTTCCTACGAGCAGTACTTC.

This clonotype appeared a few times. Since a much larger clone is just one base distant, this may be a read error. This chain joins TRBV6-2 or TRBV6-3 and TRBJ2-1; 9 positions match TRBD2. V trimming: 6 bases; J trimming: 1 base; junction bases outside the gene matches: 4. The germline V gene encodes CDR1 MNHEY and CDR2 SVGEGT. The CDR3 spans 15 residues. CDR3 bases: TGTGCCAGCAGGCTTAGCGGGAGATCCTACAATGAGCAGTTCTTC. As protein: CASRLSGRSYNEQFF.

The chain carries TRBV12-3 or TRBV12-4 and TRBJ1-2; maybe TRBD1 (5 bases). CDR3 size: 12 residues. V lost 5 bases to trimming and J lost 7 bases, with 11 bases between them. The CDR3 DNA is TGTGCCAGCAGTCAACCAGGGCCTGGCTACACCTTC. Translated: CASSQPGPGYTF.

The rearrangement uses TRBV27 and TRBJ2-7, with D possibly called TRBD1 or TRBD2 (7 bases each). CDR3 length equals 15 residues. Trimming removed 0 bases at V and 2 bases at J, with 11 bases between. Germline CDR1 MNHEY, CDR2 SMNVEV (reference sequence). The CDR3 loop reads CASSLSGGGPYEQYF. CDR3 coding DNA: TGTGCCAGCAGTTTATCGGGAGGGGGCCCCTACGAGCAGTACTTC.

This clonotype has a handful of counts. The rearrangement links TRBV12-3 or TRBV12-4 to TRBJ1-5; D unresolved. Trimming left V 2 bases short and J 0 bases short, with 8 bases between. This CDR3 spans 15 amino acids. CDR3 DNA sequence: TGTGCCAGCAGTTTAAGGTCAGCTAGCAATCAGCCCCAGCATTTT. Translation gives CASSLRSASNQPQHF.

The chain employs TRBV7-9 and TRBJ1-2; D gene ambiguous. Trimming removed 5 bases from V and 2 bases from J, with 12 bases in between. CDR1 and CDR2 (germline): SEHNR, FQNEAQ (reference sequence). This CDR3 comprises 14 residues. The CDR3 region is CASSPSPGNYGYTF. The CDR3 DNA sequence: TGTGCCAGCAGCCCCAGTCCGGGAAACTATGGCTACACCTTC.

V and J are TRBV24-1 and TRBJ2-3; 8 bases are shared with TRBD2. J was trimmed by 1 base and V by 4 bases; bases with no gene match: 6. This CDR3 has 16 amino acids. Per the germline V gene, CDR1 is KGHDR and CDR2 is SFDVKD. The CDR3 loop reads CATSDPGGRRTDTQYF. In nucleotides, the CDR3 is TGTGCCACCAGTGACCCAGGCGGGAGGCGCACAGATACGCAGTATTTT.

There are a few counts of this clonotype. The chain recombines TRBV5-1 with TRBJ2-6; possible D gene TRBD1, 6 bases. The CDR3 length is 15 residues. Germline values: CDR1 SGHRS, CDR2 YFSETQ. V gave up 4 bases and J gave up 2 bases, with 10 bases separating them. Here the CDR3 DNA reads TGCGCCAGCAGCCCGGACAGCACTGGGGCCAACGTCCTGACTTTC. Translating gives CASSPDSTGANVLTF.